Sequencing of this TCR beta chain was carried out in a study of blood T cell repertoires in COVID-19. This clone was picked up a small number of times. The CDR3 spans 13 residues. V gave up 1 base and J gave up 4 bases, with 9 bases separating them. Germline lookup yields CDR1 SQVTM and CDR2 ANQGSEA. Per the original data handling: Nucleated cell counts were estimated from reference gene primer amplification. Using immunoSEQ multiplex PCR, the repertoire was profiled, and TCRdb retains in-frame clones only, with some absent. For V, J and clone size, that table is used; D and trimming come from the DNA. Of some 87,000 clones listed, roughly 80% are singletons.

The source of this sequence is an elderly man with active or convalescent COVID-19. The chain joins TRBV29-1 to TRBJ2-3, with D unresolved. Sample: peripheral blood. The CDR3 region has the DNA TGCAGCGTTGAAGTGGTTCGGGCAGATACGCAGTATTTT. Translating it yields CSVEVVRADTQYF.